These 15 T cell receptor beta chains were all obtained from the same sample, sequenced in a study of monozygotic twins with cystic fibrosis. Sequencing was performed with immunoSEQ multiplex PCR; in TCRdb, only in-frame clones are kept and a portion is missing. The sample holds around 30,000 clones, roughly 80% seen once. Source material: blood. These receptors came from a girl aged 2-10 years with cystic fibrosis.

This chain joins TRBV30 and TRBJ2-3; D uncertain. Trimming pared 1 base from V and 2 bases from J, leaving 10 bases between. This CDR3 spans 14 amino acids. Germline CDR1 is GTSNPN and CDR2 is SVGIG (reference sequence). The CDR3 coding sequence is TGTGCCTGGAGTGGCTCGGCGATCACAGATACGCAGTATTTT. This translates into CAWSGSAITDTQYF.

J is TRBJ2-3 and V is TRBV5-6, with D uncertain. The V gene lost 2 bases and the J gene lost 7 bases, with 8 bases spanning the gap. The CDR3 runs 12 residues. CDR1 is SGHDT, CDR2 YYEEEE, per germline. CDR3 sequence (DNA): TGTGCCAGCAGCTTCCGGATGAATACGCAGTATTTT. This gives the protein CASSFRMNTQYF.

V and J are TRBV19 and TRBJ1-4, with D perhaps matching TRBD1 (5 bases). This CDR3 region has 15 residues. V lost 5 bases and J 3 bases, leaving 13 bases between the germline ends. Germline V gives CDR1 LNHDA, CDR2 SQIVND (reference sequence). The CDR3, as DNA: TGTGCCAGTAGTCCCCGGGACGGATCTAATGAAAAACTGTTTTTT. Translating it yields CASSPRDGSNEKLFF.

CDR3 protein: CASSLVGEWTEAFF. The CDR3 region has the DNA TGTGCCAGCAGTTTAGTGGGGGAGTGGACTGAAGCTTTCTTT. The chain combines TRBV28 with TRBJ1-1; D perhaps matches TRBD1 (5 bases). The V gene's germline CDR1 is MDHEN and CDR2 SYDVKM. The CDR3 spans 14 residues. The V and J ends lost 2 bases and 5 bases respectively, with 12 bases between them.

CDR3 region: CASSGRSGGINSGNTIYF. The CDR3 bases are TGTGCCAGCAGCGGTCGGTCAGGGGGAATAAACTCTGGAAACACCATATATTTT. The gene calls are TRBV5-5 and TRBJ1-3; 7 bases map to TRBD1. The V and J ends lost 4 bases and 0 bases, in that order; junction bases with no gene match: 13. Per the germline V gene, CDR1 is SGHKS and CDR2 is YYEKEE (reference sequence). This CDR3 contains 18 residues.

CDR3 DNA: TGCAGCGTTGAAGGGGAGAGTGAAGCTTTCTTT. Protein: CSVEGESEAFF. This chain joins TRBV29-1 and TRBJ1-1; D not resolved. This CDR3 has 11 residues. Germline V lookup: CDR1 SQVTM, CDR2 ANQGSEA. Trimming left V 1 base short and J 7 bases short, with 7 bases between. Filled out from reference TRBV29-1 and TRBJ1-1, the complete variable domain reads SAVISQKPSRDICQRGTSLTIQCQVDSQVTMMFWYRQQPGQSLTLIATANQGSEATYESGFVIDKFPISRPNLTFSTLTVSNMSPEDSSIYLCSVEGESEAFFGQGTRLTVV.

The gene calls are TRBV30 and TRBJ1-1; 8 bases line up with TRBD1. V was pared by 3 bases and J by 3 bases, with 6 bases of the junction left unmatched. The CDR3 runs 14 residues. From germline, CDR1 is GTSNPN and CDR2 SVGIG (reference sequence). CDR3 protein: CAWSVTTGDTEAFF. The CDR3, as DNA: TGTGCCTGGAGCGTGACGACAGGGGACACTGAAGCTTTCTTT. The whole variable domain, filled in from reference TRBV30 and TRBJ1-1, reads SQTIHQWPATLVQPVGSPLSLECTVEGTSNPNLYWYRQAAGRGLQLLFYSVGIGQISSEVPQNLSASRPQDRQFILSSKKLLLSDSGFYLCAWSVTTGDTEAFFGQGTRLTVV.

This clone was detected only once. The V call is TRBV5-1, the J call TRBJ2-1; D is uncertain. CDR1 is SGHRS and CDR2 is YFSETQ in the germline V gene. The CDR3 runs 13 residues. V dropped 0 bases and J dropped 4 bases, with 5 bases sitting between them. In DNA, the CDR3 is TGCGCCAGCAGCTTGGCACGGTACAATGAGCAGTTCTTC. This sequence encodes CASSLARYNEQFF.

This chain joins TRBV4-2 and TRBJ2-3; D may match TRBD1 or TRBD2 (5 bases each). This CDR3 spans 16 amino acids. V lost 0 bases to trimming and J lost 1 base, with 11 bases between them. Germline loops: CDR1 LGHNA, CDR2 YNFKEQ. This CDR3 reads CASSQDGGSGTDTQYF. Written as DNA, the CDR3 is TGTGCCAGCAGCCAAGATGGGGGTAGCGGCACAGATACGCAGTATTTT.

The chain carries TRBV29-1 and TRBJ1-2; 8 bases match TRBD1. Per germline, CDR1 SQVTM and CDR2 ANQGSEA. The V gene end was trimmed by 7 bases and the J gene end by 6 bases; junction bases not matched to a gene: 7. This CDR3 region has 12 residues. The CDR3 DNA follows: TGCAGCGGGGTGACAGGGGTTAATGGCTACACCTTC. This gives the protein CSGVTGVNGYTF.

This chain uses TRBV7-2 with TRBJ2-5; no firm D call. CDR1 SGHTA and CDR2 FQGNSA come from the germline V gene. V was trimmed by 3 bases and J by 5 bases, leaving 13 bases between them. The CDR3 covers 14 residues. The CDR3 bases are TGTGCCAGCAGCTTCGTAGAAGTGCGGGAGACCCAGTACTTC. It yields the protein CASSFVEVRETQYF.

V and J are TRBV5-6 and TRBJ1-3; D uncertain. The germline V gene has CDR1 SGHDT and CDR2 YYEEEE. V lost 0 bases and J lost 8, with 9 bases in between. The CDR3 is 13 residues long. The CDR3 region has the DNA TGTGCCAGCAGCTTGGACCTACGGGACACCATATATTTT. It yields the protein CASSLDLRDTIYF.

The chain joins TRBV19 to TRBJ1-2; 7 bases agree with TRBD1. Germline V gene data show CDR1 as LNHDA and CDR2 as SQIVND (reference sequence). The ends lost 4 bases at V and 4 bases at J; junction bases unmatched: 0. This CDR3 spans 12 amino acids. Here the CDR3 reads CASSRTGYGYTF. The CDR3 bases are TGTGCCAGTAGTAGGACAGGCTATGGCTACACCTTC.

This chain joins TRBV10-1 and TRBJ2-2; D gene uncertain. Per germline, CDR1 WNHNN and CDR2 SYGVQD (reference sequence). Trimming pared 0 bases from V and 6 bases from J, leaving 5 bases between. CDR3 length equals 13 residues. The CDR3 sequence is CASSESFPGELFF. The DNA for the CDR3 is TGCGCCAGCAGTGAGTCGTTTCCCGGGGAGCTGTTTTTT.

V gene TRBV2 combines with J gene TRBJ1-3; a possible D gene is TRBD1 (5 bases). The germline gives CDR1 SNHLY, CDR2 FYNNEI. Deletions cut 2 bases from V and 0 bases from J, with 5 bases between. CDR3 length equals 14 residues. The CDR3 DNA reads TGTGCCAGCAGTGAACAGGGCTCTGGAAACACCATATATTTT. Its protein is CASSEQGSGNTIYF.